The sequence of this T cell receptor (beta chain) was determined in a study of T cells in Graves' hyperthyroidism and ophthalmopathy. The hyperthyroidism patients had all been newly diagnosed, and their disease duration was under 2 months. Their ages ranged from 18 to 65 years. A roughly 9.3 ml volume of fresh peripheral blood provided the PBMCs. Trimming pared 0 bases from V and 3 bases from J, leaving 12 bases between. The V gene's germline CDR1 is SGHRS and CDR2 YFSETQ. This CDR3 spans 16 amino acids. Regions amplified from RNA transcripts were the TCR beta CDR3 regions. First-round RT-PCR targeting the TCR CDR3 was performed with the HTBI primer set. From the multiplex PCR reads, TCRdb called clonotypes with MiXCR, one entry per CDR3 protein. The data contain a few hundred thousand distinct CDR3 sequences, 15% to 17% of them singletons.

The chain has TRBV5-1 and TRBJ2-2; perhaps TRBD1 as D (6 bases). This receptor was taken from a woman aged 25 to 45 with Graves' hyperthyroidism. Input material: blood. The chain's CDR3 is CASSLGGGIDTGELFF. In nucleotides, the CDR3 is TGCGCCAGCAGCTTGGGTGGGGGCATCGACACCGGGGAGCTGTTTTTT.